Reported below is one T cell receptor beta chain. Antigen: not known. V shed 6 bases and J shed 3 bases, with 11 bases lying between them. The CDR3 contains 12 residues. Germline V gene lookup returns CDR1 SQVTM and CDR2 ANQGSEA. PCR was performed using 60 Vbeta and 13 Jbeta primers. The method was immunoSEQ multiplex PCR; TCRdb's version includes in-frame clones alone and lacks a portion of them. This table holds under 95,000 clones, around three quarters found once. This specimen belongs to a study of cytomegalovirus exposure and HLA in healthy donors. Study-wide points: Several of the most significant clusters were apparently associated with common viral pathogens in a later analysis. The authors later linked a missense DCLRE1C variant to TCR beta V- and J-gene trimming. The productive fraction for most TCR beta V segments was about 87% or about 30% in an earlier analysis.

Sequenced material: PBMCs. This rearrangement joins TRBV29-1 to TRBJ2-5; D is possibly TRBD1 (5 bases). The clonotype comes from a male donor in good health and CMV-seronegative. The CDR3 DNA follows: TGCAGCGTACTCGACAGTGAAGAGACCCAGTACTTC. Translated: CSVLDSEETQYF.